This entry lists 19 T cell receptor beta chains sequenced from one sample in a study of shared clonotypes between healthy human individuals. Sequencing was performed with immunoSEQ multiplex PCR; in TCRdb, only in-frame clones are kept and a portion is missing. Of around 2,100,000 clones in the sample, about 95% were seen once. Naive CD8 isolation took CD45RO-negative cells positively selected for CCR7 and excluded terminally differentiated effector memory CD45RA+ cells. Source material: naive CD8+ T cells sorted from blood. Source of these receptors: a man in his late teens or twenties in good health.

The CDR3 bases are TGTGCCAGCAGTGAAGACGGAGACAATGAGCAGTTCTTC. This codes for CASSEDGDNEQFF. The chain couples TRBV25-1 to TRBJ2-1; D is undetermined. Trimming took 2 bases from V and 5 from J, leaving 7 bases between them. The CDR3 has 13 residues. Germline-derived CDR1 and CDR2 are MGHDK and SYGVNS.

This clone was recorded only once. This chain links TRBV7-9 with TRBJ1-1; D remains ambiguous. With 5 bases removed from V and 0 bases from J, the gap between germline ends came to 13 bases. CDR3 length: 15 amino acids. Germline V CDR1 and CDR2: SEHNR, FQNEAQ (reference sequence). The CDR3 sequence: CASSPHGRMNTEAFF. In nucleotides, the CDR3 is TGTGCCAGCAGCCCCCATGGCAGGATGAACACTGAAGCTTTCTTT.

V and J are TRBV5-6 and TRBJ2-7; 7 bases fit TRBD1. Trimming removed 0 bases from V and 3 bases from J; junction bases left unmatched: 6. In germline, CDR1 is SGHDT, CDR2 YYEEEE. This CDR3 is 15 amino acids long. The DNA for the CDR3 is TGTGCCAGCAGCTTGGAGGGCAGGGGGTACTACGAGCAGTACTTC. It translates to CASSLEGRGYYEQYF.

The chain couples TRBV2 to TRBJ2-7; D remains ambiguous. Germline loops: CDR1 SNHLY, CDR2 FYNNEI. Trimming took off 3 bases at V and 2 bases at J, with 11 bases between the two ends. The CDR3 extends over 14 amino acids. This CDR3 is CASSEFMGTYEQYF. The CDR3, as DNA: TGTGCCAGCAGTGAGTTCATGGGAACCTACGAGCAGTACTTC.

V usage is TRBV4-3 and J usage is TRBJ1-4, with D uncertain. V lost 0 bases and J 6 bases, leaving 14 bases between the germline ends. This CDR3 region has 16 residues. Per germline, CDR1 LGHNA and CDR2 YSLEER. In DNA form, the CDR3 reads TGCGCCAGCAGCCAAGACGGACTCTCGGAATATGAAAAACTGTTTTTT. It encodes CASSQDGLSEYEKLFF.

This clone turned up a few times. The sample holds other DNA sequences that translate to the same CDR3. The chain is built from TRBV27 and TRBJ2-1; possible D gene TRBD2, 6 bases. Germline assignment: CDR1 MNHEY and CDR2 SMNVEV (reference sequence). The CDR3 sequence is 12 residues long. V was shortened by 3 bases and J by 7 bases, with 7 bases between the two germline ends. Here the CDR3 DNA reads TGTGCCAGCAGTTTCGGAGGGAATGAGCAGTTCTTC. Residues: CASSFGGNEQFF.

The J gene is TRBJ2-3, the V gene TRBV4-1; the match to TRBD1 covers 10 bases. Trimming at V came to 0 bases and at J to 3 bases, leaving 0 bases not matched to a gene. CDR3 length: 15 residues. CDR1 and CDR2 (germline): MGHRA, YSYEKL. CDR3 nucleotides: TGCGCCAGCAGCCAAGAGGGACAGGGGACAGATACGCAGTATTTT. Protein sequence: CASSQEGQGTDTQYF.

Notes on this clone: Other DNA sequences within the sample encode an identical CDR3. The chain recombines TRBV15 with TRBJ2-7; D gene ambiguous. The V end was cut by 0 bases, the J end by 0 bases, with 6 bases between. Germline CDR1 reads LNHNV; CDR2 reads YYDKDF (reference sequence). CDR3 length equals 14 residues. CDR3 in DNA: TGTGCCACCAGCAGAGAGGCGAGCTCCTACGAGCAGTACTTC. Protein sequence: CATSREASSYEQYF. The full variable domain, rest sourced from reference TRBV15 and TRBJ2-7, is DAMVIQNPRYQVTQFGKPVTLSCSQTLNHNVMYWYQQKSSQAPKLLFHYYDKDFNNEADTPDNFQSRRPNTSFCFLDIRSPGLGDTAMYLCATSREASSYEQYFGPGTRLTVT.

The chain is built from TRBV7-6 and TRBJ1-3, with 7 nucleotides matching TRBD1. Germline lookup yields CDR1 SGHVS and CDR2 FNYEAQ. The CDR3 has 17 amino acids. Unmatched junction bases numbered 9, after V lost 0 bases and J lost 4 bases. The CDR3 spells CASSLAPTGASGNTIYF. CDR3 nucleotides: TGTGCCAGCAGCTTAGCTCCTACAGGGGCCTCCGGAAACACCATATATTTT. The full variable domain, completed using reference TRBV7-6 and TRBJ1-3, is GAGVSQSPRYKVTKRGQDVALRCDPISGHVSLYWYRQALGQGPEFLTYFNYEAQQDKSGLPNDRFSAERPEGSISTLTIQRTEQRDSAMYRCASSLAPTGASGNTIYFGEGSWLTVV.

Only one count was recorded for this clone. V gene TRBV2 combines with J gene TRBJ1-2; 7 bases fit TRBD1. Germline V lookup: CDR1 SNHLY, CDR2 FYNNEI. Trimming removed 5 bases from V and 5 bases from J; junction bases left unmatched: 14. There are 16 residues in the CDR3. CDR3 amino acids: CASSPQGTDRRYGYTF. In nucleotides, the CDR3 is TGTGCCAGCAGTCCGCAGGGGACAGACCGGAGGTATGGCTACACCTTC.

The V gene is TRBV5-4, the J gene TRBJ2-7; 10 nucleotides agree with TRBD1. CDR1 SGHNT and CDR2 YYREEE come from the germline V gene (reference sequence). The CDR3 is made up of 18 amino acids. V was clipped by 4 bases and J by 3 bases; unmatched bases: 16. The CDR3 spells CASSPFQTPGQGYYEQYF. The CDR3 nucleotides read TGTGCCAGCAGCCCGTTTCAGACCCCGGGACAGGGGTACTACGAGCAGTACTTC.

The chain carries TRBV2 and TRBJ1-3, with 7 positions matching TRBD1. Germline CDR1 is SNHLY and CDR2 is FYNNEI. J was trimmed by 0 bases and V by 3 bases; bases with no gene match: 2. This CDR3 spans 15 amino acids. CDR3 in amino acids: CASSDAGGSGNTIYF. Here the CDR3 DNA reads TGTGCCAGCAGTGACGCAGGGGGCTCTGGAAACACCATATATTTT. The whole variable domain, filled in from reference TRBV2 and TRBJ1-3, reads EPEVTQTPSHQVTQMGQEVILRCVPISNHLYFYWYRQILGQKVEFLVSFYNNEISEKSEIFDDQFSVERPDGSNFTLKIRSTKLEDSAMYFCASSDAGGSGNTIYFGEGSWLTVV.

This chain connects TRBV5-1 to TRBJ2-5; D is perhaps TRBD2 (6 bases). CDR3 length: 15 amino acids. Deletions cut 2 bases from V and 2 bases from J, with 13 bases between. The germline V gene has CDR1 SGHRS and CDR2 YFSETQ. The CDR3 region is CASSFEGGVQETQYF. The CDR3 region has the DNA TGCGCCAGCAGCTTCGAGGGAGGAGTTCAAGAGACCCAGTACTTC.

The rearrangement joins TRBV5-4 to TRBJ1-1, with 10 nucleotides matching TRBD1. This CDR3 is 16 amino acids long. With V trimmed by 4 bases and J by 5 bases, 11 bases remained unmatched. In germline, CDR1 is SGHNT, CDR2 YYREEE (reference sequence). The CDR3: CASSHQGTGVGTEAFF. As DNA, the CDR3 is TGTGCCAGCAGCCACCAGGGGACAGGGGTAGGGACTGAAGCTTTCTTT.

Notes on this clone: Other DNA sequences within the sample encode an identical CDR3. The CDR3 sequence is CASSSEGGNTEAFF. CDR3 nucleotides: TGCGCCAGCAGCTCTGAGGGTGGGAACACTGAAGCTTTCTTT. The J gene is TRBJ1-1, the V gene TRBV5-1; no definite D call. The CDR3 extends over 14 amino acids. The germline CDR1 and CDR2 sequences are SGHRS and YFSETQ. Between the trimmed V and J ends, which lost 3 bases and 1 base, there was a span of 10 bases.

The chain links TRBV7-6 to TRBJ2-5; no definite D call. The CDR3 covers 19 residues. In germline, CDR1 is SGHVS, CDR2 FNYEAQ. The germline V and J ends were trimmed by 5 bases and 2 bases, with 27 bases remaining between them. CDR3 DNA sequence: TGTGCCAGCAGCATCGGAACGGCGTCACCCCTAAAGGGACAAGAGACCCAGTACTTC. The encoded protein is CASSIGTASPLKGQETQYF.

A remark on this clone: In the same sample, other DNA sequences code for this CDR3. This rearrangement joins TRBV27 to TRBJ2-2; D remains unclear. The CDR3 covers 11 residues. Per germline, CDR1 MNHEY and CDR2 SMNVEV (reference sequence). Trimming removed 5 bases from V and 5 bases from J, with 3 bases in between. The CDR3 DNA reads as TGTGCCAGCAGTCTAACCGGGGAGCTGTTTTTT. Protein product: CASSLTGELFF.

V is TRBV7-9 and J is TRBJ2-7, with a tentative D call TRBD1 (8 bases). Germline CDR1 and CDR2: SEHNR and FQNEAQ (reference sequence). Trimming stripped 4 bases from V and 0 bases from J, with 13 bases between. The CDR3 contains 15 residues. The CDR3 DNA reads as TGTGCCAGCAGCTCGGACAGGGACTACTCCTACGAGCAGTACTTC. This sequence encodes CASSSDRDYSYEQYF.

This clone has just a few counts. The V and J genes are TRBV27 and TRBJ2-1, with 9 bases lining up with TRBD1. CDR3 size: 17 residues. The germline CDR1 and CDR2 sequences are MNHEY and SMNVEV (reference sequence). V dropped 5 bases and J dropped 8; count of bases not matched to a gene: 16. CDR3 sequence: CASSLLPPGQGYHEQFF. DNA of the CDR3: TGTGCCAGCAGTCTCCTCCCACCGGGACAGGGATATCATGAGCAGTTCTTC.